Given below is one TCR beta chain in context. The record originates from a study of shared clonotypes between healthy human individuals. CDR1 and CDR2 from the germline V gene are SSHAT and FNYEAQ (reference sequence). V shed 0 bases and J shed 6 bases, with 8 bases lying between them. This CDR3 region has 13 residues. Execution of the assay was at deep level. Generated by immunoSEQ multiplex PCR, the TCRdb table keeps only in-frame clones and is missing some. The table lists under 1,900,000 clones, approximately 98.5% of them singletons. Input material: naive CD4+ T cells sorted from blood. This sample's subset: CD45RA+ positively selected. The clonotype originates from a man aged 30-40 years in good health. V and J are TRBV7-7 and TRBJ1-2; no clear D gene. In DNA form, the CDR3 reads TGTGCCAGCAGCTTAGCCGAAAGGGATGGCTACACCTTC. It encodes CASSLAERDGYTF.